These T cell receptor beta chains were read from a single sample in a study of identical twins. MiXCR was run by TCRdb on the 5' RACE reads, yielding one entry per CDR3 protein. The top ten hold around 3.2% of the sample, which has approximately 590,000 distinct CDR3 sequences, 9.6% seen once. The same data also contributed to another study, on yellow fever vaccine responses in identical twins.

The sample consisted of PBMCs. The receptor source for this set is a woman between 18 and 29 years old in good health. Both conserved end residues are part of each CDR3. A D gene is named only where the DNA matches it firmly. Expanded clones are given a class, and other clones once, few, many or no size at all.

clone_size,v_call,d_call,j_call,cdr3_aa,cdr3_nt
-,TRBV27,TRBD2,TRBJ2-7,CASSSELAGGRLYEQYF,TGTGCCAGCAGTTCCGAACTAGCGGGAGGGCGCTTATACGAGCAGTACTTC
few,TRBV11-2,TRBD2,TRBJ2-3,CASSTLRASGGFGIDTQYF,TGTGCCAGCAGCACCTTGAGGGCTAGCGGGGGGTTTGGAATAGATACGCAGTATTTT
few,TRBV4-3,TRBD2,TRBJ2-5,CASSQEQARGETQYF,TGCGCCAGCAGCCAAGAGCAGGCGCGGGGGGAGACCCAGTACTTC
many,TRBV29-1,TRBD1,TRBJ2-7,CSGLKPQGVYYEQYF,TGCAGCGGGCTAAAGCCACAGGGGGTTTACTACGAGCAGTACTTC
many,TRBV18,-,TRBJ2-3,CASSPVYSSDTQYF,TGTGCCAGCTCACCAGTCTATTCTTCAGATACGCAGTATTTT
many,TRBV4-3,TRBD2,TRBJ2-3,CASSQDSGGGSGRFTDTQYF,TGCGCCAGCAGCCAAGATAGTGGGGGGGGGAGCGGGAGATTCACAGATACGCAGTATTTT
-,TRBV29-1,-,TRBJ1-2,CSVEDRMWGYTF,TGCAGCGTTGAAGATCGGATGTGGGGCTACACCTTC
-,TRBV5-1,TRBD2,TRBJ2-3,CASSSARLAGGDTQYF,TGCGCCAGCAGCTCAGCGCGACTAGCGGGAGGGGATACGCAGTATTTT
many,TRBV6-2/TRBV6-3,-,TRBJ2-3,CASHTSSTDTQYF,TGTGCCAGCCATACTTCTAGCACAGATACGCAGTATTTT
many,TRBV7-2,TRBD1,TRBJ1-1,CASSPWDRVNTEAFF,TGTGCCAGCAGCCCTTGGGACAGGGTGAACACTGAAGCTTTCTTT
many,TRBV10-3,-,TRBJ1-3,CAISELGSYNSGNTIYF,TGTGCCATCAGTGAGCTGGGCAGTTATAACTCTGGAAACACCATATATTTT
many,TRBV28,TRBD2,TRBJ2-7,CASSPPGLAGVYEQYF,TGTGCCAGCAGCCCTCCGGGGCTAGCGGGGGTCTACGAGCAGTACTTC
many,TRBV20-1,-,TRBJ2-4,CSARDLGAVSGLAKNIQYF,TGCAGTGCTAGAGATCTCGGAGCGGTTAGCGGTCTAGCCAAAAACATTCAGTACTTC
-,TRBV2,-,TRBJ1-4,CASSPGQTTNEKLFF,TGTGCCAGCAGCCCCGGACAAACAACTAATGAAAAACTGTTTTTT
few,TRBV7-6,-,TRBJ2-7,CASSSRRSGYEQYF,TGTGCCAGCAGCTCGCGGCGAAGCGGCTACGAGCAGTACTTC
few,TRBV5-1,TRBD1,TRBJ1-1,CASSQPDRAATEAFF,TGCGCCAGCAGCCAACCCGACAGGGCGGCCACTGAAGCTTTCTTT
many,TRBV4-3,-,TRBJ2-3,CASSQDPSLTTTDTQYF,TGCGCCAGCAGCCAAGACCCATCTCTTACAACCACAGATACGCAGTATTTT
-,TRBV2,-,TRBJ2-1,CASGDEDSLIEQFF,TGTGCCAGCGGTGATGAGGACTCCCTTATTGAGCAGTTCTTC
few,TRBV6-2/TRBV6-3,-,TRBJ2-1,CASSYSFQSPYNEQFF,TGTGCCAGCAGTTACTCTTTTCAGTCCCCCTACAATGAGCAGTTCTTC
many,TRBV24-1,-,TRBJ2-7,CATSDPGPQSEQYF,TGTGCCACCAGTGATCCGGGACCCCAAAGCGAGCAGTACTTC
many,TRBV20-1,-,TRBJ2-7,CSARMQGSYEQYF,TGCAGTGCTAGAATGCAGGGCTCCTACGAGCAGTACTTC
few,TRBV7-9,-,TRBJ2-3,CASSLMGRGGTDTQYF,TGTGCCAGCAGCTTAATGGGAAGGGGTGGCACAGATACGCAGTATTTT
few,TRBV5-6,-,TRBJ2-2,CASRLGSGELFF,TGTGCCAGCAGGCTCGGCTCCGGGGAGCTGTTTTTT
-,TRBV20-1,-,TRBJ2-5,CSASPLGVETQYF,TGCAGTGCTAGTCCTCTAGGGGTGGAGACCCAGTACTTC
many,TRBV28,TRBD1,TRBJ1-6,CASSVGTGGSPLHF,TGTGCCAGCAGTGTCGGGACAGGGGGCTCACCCCTCCACTTT
few,TRBV29-1,-,TRBJ1-2,CSAGSGDKDGYTF,TGCAGCGCTGGATCGGGGGATAAGGATGGCTACACCTTC
-,TRBV11-3,TRBD2,TRBJ2-3,CASSKTSGSGDTQYF,TGTGCCAGCAGCAAGACTAGCGGTTCTGGGGATACGCAGTATTTT
many,TRBV12-3/TRBV12-4,-,TRBJ2-5,CASSLTHAGETQYF,TGTGCCAGCAGTTTAACTCACGCAGGGGAGACCCAGTACTTC
many,TRBV20-1,TRBD2,TRBJ2-1,CSARRSGGVGNEQFF,TGCAGTGCCCGGCGTTCGGGGGGGGTTGGTAATGAGCAGTTCTTC
many,TRBV5-6,TRBD1,TRBJ1-2,CASSLEGQANYGYTF,TGTGCCAGCAGCTTGGAAGGACAGGCTAACTATGGCTACACCTTC
few,TRBV4-1,TRBD1,TRBJ2-7,CASSQSSQGAYEQYF,TGCGCCAGCAGCCAGAGCTCACAGGGGGCCTACGAGCAGTACTTC
few,TRBV6-1,-,TRBJ2-5,CASREEGTQYF,TGTGCCAGCAGGGAAGAAGGGACCCAGTACTTC
-,TRBV5-1,-,TRBJ2-2,CASSSTGITGELFF,TGCGCCAGCAGCTCAACAGGAATAACCGGGGAGCTGTTTTTT
many,TRBV4-1,TRBD2,TRBJ2-7,CASSHLTSGRLVQYF,TGCGCCAGCAGCCACCTAACTAGCGGGAGGTTGGTGCAGTACTTC
many,TRBV3-1,TRBD1,TRBJ2-7,CASSPGTVSSYEQYF,TGTGCCAGCAGCCCCGGGACAGTGAGCTCCTACGAGCAGTACTTC
-,TRBV2,TRBD1,TRBJ2-1,CASRNGQGTNEQFF,TGTGCCAGCCGCAACGGACAGGGTACGAATGAGCAGTTCTTC
-,TRBV6-2/TRBV6-3,-,TRBJ2-1,CASSWDTTYNEQFF,TGTGCCAGCAGTTGGGACACCACCTACAATGAGCAGTTCTTC
-,TRBV3-1,TRBD2,TRBJ2-5,CASSQQTSGGRETQYF,TGTGCCAGCAGCCAGCAGACTAGCGGGGGTCGGGAGACCCAGTACTTC
-,TRBV4-2,-,TRBJ2-2,CASSPKGLASTGELFF,TGTGCCAGCAGCCCTAAGGGGCTAGCCTCAACCGGGGAGCTGTTTTTT
many,TRBV29-1,TRBD1,TRBJ1-5,CSVAWTGGQPQHF,TGCAGCGTTGCGTGGACAGGTGGTCAGCCCCAGCATTTT
few,TRBV6-5,TRBD2,TRBJ2-5,CASSYSASGGQETQYF,TGTGCCAGCAGTTACTCGGCAAGCGGGGGACAAGAGACCCAGTACTTC
few,TRBV28,-,TRBJ2-2,CASSLVQGLSTGELFF,TGTGCCAGCAGTTTAGTTCAGGGTTTAAGCACCGGGGAGCTGTTTTTT
few,TRBV7-9,TRBD1,TRBJ2-7,CASSFLDRSYEQYF,TGTGCCAGCAGCTTTTTGGACAGGTCCTACGAGCAGTACTTC
many,TRBV12-3/TRBV12-4,-,TRBJ2-3,CASSLGSGLVDTQYF,TGTGCCAGCAGTTTAGGGAGTGGGTTGGTCGATACGCAGTATTTT
few,TRBV6-5,-,TRBJ1-1,CASSYGHRNTEAFF,TGTGCCAGCAGTTACGGACATAGGAACACTGAAGCTTTCTTT
-,TRBV4-1,-,TRBJ1-1,CASSRAGGAPTEAFF,TGCGCCAGCAGCCGAGCAGGCGGGGCTCCCACTGAAGCTTTCTTT
few,TRBV7-9,TRBD1,TRBJ2-1,CASSLYFGTGGFNEQFF,TGTGCCAGCAGCTTATATTTCGGGACAGGGGGCTTCAATGAGCAGTTCTTC
few,TRBV29-1,TRBD1,TRBJ1-1,CSGGGGWLNTEAFF,TGCAGCGGCGGAGGGGGCTGGTTGAACACTGAAGCTTTCTTT
-,TRBV6-4,TRBD1,TRBJ1-5,CASSDGTGGQPQHF,TGTGCCAGCAGTGACGGGACAGGGGGCCAGCCCCAGCATTTT